Sequencing of this TCR beta chain was carried out in a study of T cells in Graves' hyperthyroidism and ophthalmopathy. The CDR3 runs to 16 residues. This clonotype was picked up a small number of times. The junction shows a germline mismatch at one end, possibly a read error. The source material, RNA transcripts, was used to amplify TCR beta CDR3 regions. An initial round of RT-PCR targeting the TCR CDR3 relied on the HTBI primer set. Each CDR3 protein gets one entry after TCRdb re-called the multiplex PCR reads with MiXCR. Of roughly 800,000 distinct CDR3 sequences listed, approximately 40% are singletons.

The sequence came from a man in his late teens or twenties with Graves' hyperthyroidism. The material sequenced was blood. The chain has TRBV12-3 or TRBV12-4 and TRBJ1-6; maybe TRBD1 (5 bases). CDR3 protein: CASSLEGPDYNSPLHF. The CDR3 nucleotides read TGTGCCAGCAGCTTAGAGGGGCCGGACTATAATTCACCCCTCCACTTT.